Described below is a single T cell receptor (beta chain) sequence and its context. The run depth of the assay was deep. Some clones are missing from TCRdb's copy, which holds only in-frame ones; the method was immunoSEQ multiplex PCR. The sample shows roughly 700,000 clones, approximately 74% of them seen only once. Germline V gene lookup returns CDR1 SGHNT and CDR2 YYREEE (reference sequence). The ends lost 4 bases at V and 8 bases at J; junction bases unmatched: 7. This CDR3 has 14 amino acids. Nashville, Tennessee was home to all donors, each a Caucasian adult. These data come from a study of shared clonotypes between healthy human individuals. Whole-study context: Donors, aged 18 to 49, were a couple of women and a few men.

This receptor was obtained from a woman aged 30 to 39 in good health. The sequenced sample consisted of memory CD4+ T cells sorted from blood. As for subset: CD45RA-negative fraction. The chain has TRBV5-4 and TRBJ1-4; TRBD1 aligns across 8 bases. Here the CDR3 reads CASSMDRALEKLFF. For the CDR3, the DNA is TGTGCCAGCAGCATGGACAGGGCCTTGGAAAAACTGTTTTTT.